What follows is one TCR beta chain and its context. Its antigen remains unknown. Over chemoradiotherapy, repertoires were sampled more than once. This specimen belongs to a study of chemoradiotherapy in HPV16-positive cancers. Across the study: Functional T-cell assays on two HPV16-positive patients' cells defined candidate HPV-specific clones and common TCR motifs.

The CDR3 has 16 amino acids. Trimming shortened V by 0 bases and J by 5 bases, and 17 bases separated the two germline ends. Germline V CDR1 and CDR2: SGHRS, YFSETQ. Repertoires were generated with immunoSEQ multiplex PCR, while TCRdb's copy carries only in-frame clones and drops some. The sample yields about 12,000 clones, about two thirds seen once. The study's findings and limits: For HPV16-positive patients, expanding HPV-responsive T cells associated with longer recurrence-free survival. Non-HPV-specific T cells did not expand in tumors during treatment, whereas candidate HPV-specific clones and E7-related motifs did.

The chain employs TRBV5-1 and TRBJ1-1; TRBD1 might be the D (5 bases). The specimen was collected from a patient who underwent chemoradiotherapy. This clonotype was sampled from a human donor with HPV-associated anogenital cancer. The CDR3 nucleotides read TGCGCCAGCAGCTTGGCCCCGGGGCCCGGGGGGACTGAAGCTTTCTTT. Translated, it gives CASSLAPGPGGTEAFF.